Given below is one TCR beta chain in context. Repertoires were generated with immunoSEQ multiplex PCR, while TCRdb's copy carries only in-frame clones and drops some. Here the sample spans tens of thousands of clones, 90% being singletons. The record originates from a study of blood T cell repertoires in COVID-19. The V gene end was trimmed by 5 bases and the J gene end by 2 bases; junction bases not matched to a gene: 3. This CDR3 contains 13 residues. Germline values: CDR1 GTSNPN, CDR2 SVGIG (reference sequence). The TCR originated in a man aged 65-85 years with active or convalescent COVID-19. The chain carries TRBV30 and TRBJ1-5; 7 nucleotides line up with TRBD1. The sequenced sample consisted of peripheral blood. In nucleotides, the CDR3 is TGTGCCTGGGGAGGACAGGGCAATCAGCCCCAGCATTTT. This gives the protein CAWGGQGNQPQHF.